This is a list of T cell receptor beta chains from one sample in a study of blood T cell repertoires in COVID-19. Produced via immunoSEQ multiplex PCR; TCRdb's table is partial and in-frame only. The sample consists of 110,000 to 150,000 clones, approximately 78% of them appearing once. Source material: peripheral blood. These receptors originate from a woman of 80 years or more with acute or convalescent COVID-19. The CDR3 runs from the conserved cysteine through the conserved F or W. Fields, in order: V gene, J gene, clone size, D gene, CDR3 protein, CDR3 DNA. A D gene is named only where the DNA matches it firmly. Only some rows state a clone size, as once, few, many or a class for expanded clones.

TRBV5-3	TRBJ1-1	NA	NA	CARIGLEEGPCDQRTEAFF	TGTGCCAGAATTGGATTGGAGGAGGGCCCGTGTGATCAGCGCACTGAAGCTTTCTTT
TRBV6-5	TRBJ2-7	NA	TRBD1	CASTRDSPPYEQYF	TGTGCCAGCACCAGGGACAGCCCGCCCTACGAGCAGTACTTC
TRBV5-1	TRBJ2-7	NA	TRBD1	CASSGTGPTYEQYF	TGCGCCAGCAGCGGGACAGGGCCTACCTACGAGCAGTACTTC
TRBV7-3	TRBJ2-2	many	TRBD1	CASSLTRTGTGELFF	TGTGCCAGCAGCTTAACCAGGACAGGGACCGGGGAGCTGTTTTTT
TRBV18	TRBJ1-4	NA	TRBD1	CASSLNQGGTNEKLFF	TGTGCCAGCTCCCTAAACCAGGGGGGAACTAATGAAAAACTGTTTTTT
TRBV4-1	TRBJ1-3	NA	NA	CASSQAAGRNTIYF	TGCGCCAGCAGCCAAGCGGCAGGGCGAAACACCATATATTTT
TRBV6-6	TRBJ1-6	few	NA	CASSRARQASNSPLHF	TGTGCCAGCAGTAGGGCTAGACAGGCATCTAATTCACCCCTCCACTTT
TRBV28	TRBJ1-3	NA	NA	CASRRGGNTIYF	TGTGCCAGCAGAAGAGGTGGAAACACCATATATTTT
TRBV7-9	TRBJ2-3	NA	NA	CASSFRGMGDTQYF	TGTGCCAGCAGTTTCCGAGGGATGGGGGATACGCAGTATTTT
TRBV10-3	TRBJ2-5	NA	NA	CATSDSQETQYF	TGTGCCACATCGGACAGTCAAGAGACCCAGTACTTC
TRBV6-2/TRBV6-3	TRBJ1-1	once	TRBD1	CASSLQGGTEAFF	TGTGCCAGCAGCCTACAGGGGGGCACTGAAGCTTTCTTT
TRBV6-6	TRBJ2-1	NA	NA	CASSYSDRVYGEQFF	TGTGCCAGCAGTTACTCGGACAGAGTTTACGGTGAGCAGTTCTTC
TRBV11-3	TRBJ2-2	NA	NA	CASSLFGDTGELFF	TGTGCCAGCAGCTTATTCGGGGACACCGGGGAGCTGTTTTTT
TRBV6-5	TRBJ2-2	NA	TRBD1	CASRTGTGVSGELFF	TGTGCCAGCAGAACCGGGACAGGGGTTTCCGGGGAGCTGTTTTTT
TRBV12-3/TRBV12-4	TRBJ1-1	NA	NA	CASSFNGNTEAFF	TGTGCCAGCAGTTTCAACGGGAACACTGAAGCTTTCTTT
TRBV28	TRBJ2-1	NA	TRBD1	CASSSPGQGRNEQFF	TGTGCCAGCAGTTCACCGGGACAGGGTCGTAATGAGCAGTTCTTC
TRBV5-4	TRBJ2-6	NA	TRBD1	CASNPTGASSGANVLTF	TGTGCCAGCAACCCGACAGGGGCTTCCTCTGGGGCCAACGTCCTGACTTTC
TRBV2	TRBJ2-7	few	NA	CASRRDTSYEQYF	TGTGCCAGCAGACGGGACACGTCCTACGAGCAGTACTTC
TRBV28	TRBJ2-7	NA	NA	CASGSIREQYF	TGTGCATCAGGTTCCATCCGCGAGCAGTACTTC
TRBV6-5	TRBJ2-2	NA	TRBD1	CASRGQGFPGELFF	TGTGCCAGCAGGGGACAGGGGTTTCCCGGGGAGCTGTTTTTT
TRBV18	TRBJ2-3	NA	NA	CASSLDSAWDTQYF	TGTGCCAGCTCACTGGACTCAGCCTGGGATACGCAGTATTTT
TRBV28	TRBJ1-6	NA	NA	CASSYAGDVADSPLHF	TGTGCCAGTTCCTACGCGGGGGACGTGGCCGATTCACCCCTCCACTTT
TRBV6-5	TRBJ1-2	NA	NA	CASSSNYGYTF	TGTGCCAGCAGTTCGAACTATGGCTACACCTTC
TRBV7-9	TRBJ2-3	NA	NA	CASSVTGNTQYF	TGTGCCAGCAGCGTAACGGGGAATACGCAGTATTTT
TRBV19	TRBJ1-1	once	TRBD1	CASSPGQGGTEAFF	TGTGCCAGTAGTCCAGGACAGGGGGGCACTGAAGCTTTCTTT
TRBV19	TRBJ2-2	few	TRBD2	CASSRLAGPNTGELFF	TGTGCCAGTAGTAGACTAGCGGGTCCGAACACCGGGGAGCTGTTTTTT
TRBV10-1	TRBJ2-1	NA	TRBD2	CASRSGNYQFF	TGCGCCAGCAGGAGCGGGAATTATCAGTTCTTC
TRBV7-6	TRBJ1-5	NA	TRBD1	CASSLRTGEGNQPQHF	TGTGCCAGCAGCTTGCGGACAGGGGAGGGCAATCAGCCCCAGCATTTT
TRBV24-1	TRBJ2-3	NA	NA	CATSDVRRPTDTQYF	TGTGCCACCAGTGACGTCAGGCGACCCACAGATACGCAGTATTTT
TRBV19	TRBJ2-3	NA	NA	CASSIQRYSDTQYF	TGTGCCAGTAGTATCCAGCGTTACTCGGATACGCAGTATTTT
TRBV28	TRBJ2-2	once	NA	CASTPGPGSVGGELFF	TGTGCCAGCACCCCCGGGCCCGGGAGCGTCGGCGGGGAGCTGTTTTTT
TRBV5-1	TRBJ2-6	NA	NA	CASTPGGSPGANVLTF	TGCGCCAGCACGCCGGGGGGCTCGCCTGGGGCCAACGTCCTGACTTTC
TRBV9	TRBJ2-3	NA	TRBD2	CASSVGSGVTDTQYF	TGTGCCAGCAGCGTCGGGAGCGGGGTTACAGATACGCAGTATTTT
TRBV24-1	TRBJ1-3	few	TRBD1	CATSDLGQGVRIWGNTIYF	TGTGCCACCAGTGATCTAGGACAGGGGGTAAGGATTTGGGGAAACACCATATATTTT
TRBV30	TRBJ1-6	NA	TRBD1	CAWSVLTGSSPLHF	TGTGCCTGGAGTGTATTGACAGGGAGTTCACCCCTCCACTTT
TRBV30	TRBJ2-5	once	NA	CAWTDGVQETQYF	TGTGCCTGGACAGACGGGGTCCAAGAGACCCAGTACTTC
TRBV5-1	TRBJ1-2	NA	NA	CASSLETGHGYTF	TGCGCCAGCAGCTTGGAAACAGGGCATGGCTACACCTTC
TRBV5-1	TRBJ1-1	NA	TRBD1	CASSLISGGSTEAFF	TGCGCCAGCAGCTTGATCTCAGGGGGAAGCACTGAAGCTTTCTTT
TRBV5-4	TRBJ1-2	few	TRBD1	CASRYRGRHYGYTF	TGTGCCAGCAGATACAGGGGGCGGCACTATGGCTACACCTTC
TRBV24-1	TRBJ2-5	NA	NA	CATSDSRAAETQYF	TGTGCCACCAGTGATTCCCGAGCGGCGGAGACCCAGTACTTC
TRBV6-4	TRBJ2-5	NA	NA	CATQGSQETQYF	TGTGCCACCCAGGGGTCCCAAGAGACCCAGTACTTC
TRBV7-3	TRBJ1-2	NA	NA	CASSLNPRDGYTF	TGTGCCAGCAGCTTAAACCCCAGGGATGGCTACACCTTC
TRBV7-2	TRBJ2-7	NA	NA	CASGGASSYEQYF	TGTGCCAGCGGCGGGGCCAGCTCCTACGAGCAGTACTTC
TRBV18	TRBJ2-1	NA	NA	CASSPLGAEQFF	TGTGCCAGCTCACCTTTGGGGGCTGAGCAGTTCTTC
TRBV7-9	TRBJ2-7	NA	TRBD1	CASSSGQGTTYEQYF	TGTGCCAGCAGCTCGGGACAGGGGACGACCTACGAGCAGTACTTC
TRBV18	TRBJ1-1	NA	TRBD1	CASSPRTGGMVVNTEAFF	TGTGCCAGCTCACCAAGAACAGGGGGCATGGTCGTGAACACTGAAGCTTTCTTT
TRBV11-2	TRBJ2-7	NA	TRBD1	CASSLIRGQGSEQYF	TGTGCCAGCAGCTTAATTAGAGGACAGGGTTCCGAGCAGTACTTC
TRBV18	TRBJ1-2	NA	NA	CASSPGQPNYGYTF	TGTGCCAGCTCTCCAGGACAGCCTAACTATGGCTACACCTTC
TRBV28	TRBJ1-6	few	TRBD1	CASSSTGGYYYNSPLHF	TGTGCCAGCAGTAGCACAGGGGGATACTACTATAATTCACCCCTCCACTTT
TRBV12-3/TRBV12-4	TRBJ2-3	NA	TRBD2	CATGRRPDTQYF	TGTGCCACCGGGAGGCGGCCAGATACGCAGTATTTT
TRBV24-1	TRBJ2-1	NA	TRBD1	CATRSGTGWKDEQFF	TGTGCCACCAGGTCAGGGACAGGGTGGAAAGATGAGCAGTTCTTC
TRBV6-5	TRBJ1-5	few	NA	CASSLQGGRNQPQHF	TGTGCCAGCAGCCTCCAGGGAGGGAGGAATCAGCCCCAGCATTTT